The 22 T cell receptor beta chains below come from one sample, sequenced in a study of blood T cell repertoires in COVID-19. Only in-frame clones appear in the TCRdb table, and some are missing; sequencing was by immunoSEQ multiplex PCR. In the table there are around 210,000 clones, around 85% of which are singletons. The sample consisted of peripheral blood. These receptors were obtained from a man in his 60s with COVID-19, enrolled during active disease.

V gene TRBV28 combines with J gene TRBJ1-6; 10 bases line up with TRBD1. Losses at the gene ends were 7 bases for V and 7 bases for J; bases not matched to a gene: 10. Germline V gene data show CDR1 as MDHEN and CDR2 as SYDVKM. There are 16 residues in the CDR3. The CDR3 spells CASIPFPGQGNSPLHF. In DNA, the CDR3 is TGTGCCAGCATCCCATTTCCGGGACAGGGGAATTCACCCCTCCACTTT.

V is TRBV7-9 and J is TRBJ1-4; the D is unclear. Looked up from germline, CDR1 is SEHNR and CDR2 is FQNEAQ (reference sequence). The CDR3 consists of 13 residues. V lost 4 bases to trimming and J lost 7 bases, with 10 bases between them. CDR3 amino acids: CASSSGVGEKLFF. The CDR3 DNA reads TGTGCCAGCAGCTCCGGGGTTGGTGAAAAACTGTTTTTT.

This chain uses TRBV7-3 with TRBJ1-2; TRBD1 is a possible D gene (5 bases). Between the trimmed V and J ends, which lost 0 bases and 7 bases, there was a span of 12 bases. The CDR3 contains 14 residues. Germline-derived CDR1 and CDR2 are SGHTA and FQGTGA. The CDR3 nucleotides are TGTGCCAGCAGCTTAACGGCAGGAACAGGTGGCTACACCTTC. Translation gives CASSLTAGTGGYTF.

The rearrangement joins TRBV7-6 to TRBJ1-2; 8 nucleotides line up with TRBD1. Looked up from germline, CDR1 is SGHVS and CDR2 is FNYEAQ. V dropped 2 bases and J dropped 6; count of bases not matched to a gene: 5. The CDR3 contains 14 residues. The CDR3 is CASSLSYRGDGYTF. In DNA form, the CDR3 reads TGTGCCAGCAGCTTATCGTACAGGGGGGATGGCTACACCTTC.

V gene TRBV18 combines with J gene TRBJ2-3; D is perhaps TRBD1 (5 bases). The CDR3 contains 13 residues. Germline CDR1 is KGHSH and CDR2 is LQKENI. The V end was cut by 4 bases, the J end by 5 bases, with 10 bases between. Here the CDR3 DNA reads TGTGCCAGCTCACGACAGTTAGAAGATACGCAGTATTTT. Protein: CASSRQLEDTQYF.

The chain couples TRBV3-1 (or the pseudogene TRBV3-2) to TRBJ1-1; the match to TRBD1 covers 8 bases. Trimming removed 3 bases from V and 5 bases from J; junction bases left unmatched: 17. The CDR3 has 18 residues. Germline CDR1 LGHDT, CDR2 YNNKEL (reference sequence). CDR3 bases: TGTGCCAGCAGCCAGAGGACTATACGGACAGGGAGAGGAACTGAAGCTTTCTTT. The encoded protein is CASSQRTIRTGRGTEAFF.

This sequence joins TRBV4-2 and TRBJ1-5; D perhaps matches TRBD1 (5 bases). The V gene lost 0 bases and the J gene lost 3 bases, with 9 bases spanning the gap. Germline V lookup: CDR1 LGHNA, CDR2 YNFKEQ. There are 15 residues in the CDR3. The CDR3 nucleotides read TGTGCCAGCAGCCAAGAAGGCAGGGACAATCAGCCCCAGCATTTT. As protein: CASSQEGRDNQPQHF.

The chain recombines TRBV30 with TRBJ1-3; the D gene is possibly TRBD1 (5 bases). CDR1 is GTSNPN and CDR2 is SVGIG in the germline V gene (reference sequence). This CDR3 has 13 amino acids. V was clipped by 5 bases and J by 3 bases, with 11 bases between them. CDR3 coding DNA: TGTGCCTGGGTGCAGGGAGGTGGAAACACCATATATTTT. Protein product: CAWVQGGGNTIYF.

The gene calls are TRBV12-3 or TRBV12-4 and TRBJ2-1; the D gene is possibly TRBD2 (5 bases). This CDR3 spans 12 amino acids. V lost 5 bases, J lost 9 bases, and 11 bases lay in between. This CDR3 reads CASSLLVGEQFF. In nucleotides, the CDR3 is TGTGCCAGCAGTCTACTAGTGGGTGAGCAGTTCTTC.

This clone has more than one count but fewer than ten. This rearrangement joins TRBV18 to TRBJ1-1; the match to TRBD1 covers 9 bases. V trimming: 3 bases; J trimming: 4 bases; junction bases outside the gene matches: 6. The germline V gene has CDR1 KGHSH and CDR2 LQKENI. The length of the CDR3 is 15 residues. For the CDR3, the DNA is TGTGCCAGCTCACCGTTACAGGGGGCAGGCACTGAAGCTTTCTTT. This translates into CASSPLQGAGTEAFF.

The chain has TRBV11-2 and TRBJ2-2, with TRBD2 matching 8 bases. The CDR3 contains 17 residues. Per germline, CDR1 SGHAT and CDR2 FQNNGV. Trimming removed 5 bases from V and 8 bases from J; junction bases left unmatched: 16. CDR3 DNA sequence: TGTGCCAGCAGCGTTCTCGGGACTAGTGCTGGGTGGGGGGAGCTGTTTTTT. Encoded protein: CASSVLGTSAGWGELFF.

The chain links TRBV19 to TRBJ1-2, with 9 bases matching TRBD1. The length of the CDR3 is 15 residues. Trimming at V came to 5 bases and at J to 4 bases, leaving 8 bases not matched to a gene. The germline gives CDR1 LNHDA, CDR2 SQIVND (reference sequence). The CDR3 loop reads CASSVPGQGGYGYTF. For the CDR3, the DNA is TGTGCCAGTAGTGTTCCGGGACAGGGAGGCTATGGCTACACCTTC.

The chain has TRBV5-4 and TRBJ1-4, with D possibly TRBD1 on 5 matching bases. The length of the CDR3 is 14 residues. The V and J ends lost 0 bases and 6 bases respectively, with 9 bases between them. Per the germline V gene, CDR1 is SGHNT and CDR2 is YYREEE (reference sequence). This chain's CDR3 is CASSLGREDEKLFF. CDR3 nucleotides: TGTGCCAGCAGCTTGGGCAGGGAGGATGAAAAACTGTTTTTT.

The count of this clone is one. The chain combines TRBV4-2 with TRBJ2-7; 8 bases match TRBD1. V gave up 4 bases and J gave up 1 base; unmatched junction bases: 9. This CDR3 region has 16 residues. Germline CDR1 reads LGHNA; CDR2 reads YNFKEQ. The CDR3 region is CASSPAGQDKSYEQYF. CDR3 bases: TGTGCCAGCAGCCCCGCGGGACAGGACAAATCCTACGAGCAGTACTTC.

This sequence joins TRBV5-1 and TRBJ2-3; 12 positions match TRBD1. The germline V gene encodes CDR1 SGHRS and CDR2 YFSETQ. The CDR3 is made up of 17 amino acids. V was clipped by 3 bases and J by 6 bases; unmatched bases: 11. For the CDR3, the DNA is TGCGCCAGCAGCTGGCGAAGGGGGACAGGGGGCATGGATACGCAGTATTTT. Encoded protein: CASSWRRGTGGMDTQYF.

This sequence joins TRBV27 and TRBJ1-1; D ambiguous. This CDR3 comprises 14 residues. V dropped 3 bases and J dropped 0 bases, with 8 bases sitting between them. Germline V gives CDR1 MNHEY, CDR2 SMNVEV (reference sequence). CDR3: CASSFGRVNTEAFF. CDR3 nucleotide sequence: TGTGCCAGCAGTTTCGGGAGGGTGAACACTGAAGCTTTCTTT.

V gene TRBV5-1 combines with J gene TRBJ1-1; 9 bases match TRBD1. V shed 3 bases, J shed 7 bases, and the junction held 10 bases outside the gene matches. This CDR3 spans 15 amino acids. CDR1 is SGHRS, CDR2 YFSETQ, per germline. The DNA for the CDR3 is TGCGCCAGCAGCTGGACAGGGGCAAATTGGGATGAAGCTTTCTTT. The encoded protein is CASSWTGANWDEAFF.

The genes are TRBV7-9 and TRBJ1-2, with D hard to call. The V and J ends lost 5 bases and 5 bases respectively, with 9 bases between them. Germline CDR1 reads SEHNR; CDR2 reads FQNEAQ (reference sequence). CDR3 length equals 12 residues. The CDR3 spells CASSPRVYGYTF. CDR3 DNA: TGTGCCAGCAGCCCGAGGGTATATGGCTACACCTTC. Drawing the rest from reference TRBV7-9 and TRBJ1-2, the complete variable domain is DTGVSQNPRHKITKRGQNVTFRCDPISEHNRLYWYRQTLGQGPEFLTYFQNEAQLEKSRLLSDRFSAERPKGSFSTLEIQRTEQGDSAMYLCASSPRVYGYTFGSGTRLTVV.

The chain uses TRBV28 and TRBJ1-2; 10 positions agree with TRBD1. Germline V gene sequence: CDR1 MDHEN, CDR2 SYDVKM. After removal of 6 bases from V and 7 bases from J, the junction contained 14 bases not matched to a gene. This CDR3 has 16 residues. The chain's CDR3 is CASSTPPGTGVSGYTF. CDR3 bases: TGTGCCAGCAGCACTCCTCCCGGGACAGGGGTTAGTGGCTACACCTTC.

This clone was counted a few times. The chain employs TRBV7-8 and TRBJ1-2; no reliable D call. The CDR3 has 13 amino acids. Germline V gene lookup returns CDR1 SGHVS and CDR2 FQNEAQ. V lost 5 bases and J lost 6, with 13 bases in between. CDR3 DNA: TGTGCCAGCAGCCCCCACCCCGAGAATGGCTACACCTTC. Amino acid sequence: CASSPHPENGYTF. Based on the CDR3 plus reference TRBV7-8 and TRBJ1-2, the full variable domain is GAGVSQSPRYKVAKRGQDVALRCDPISGHVSLFWYQQALGQGPEFLTYFQNEAQLDKSGLPSDRFFAERPEGSVSTLKIQRTQQEDSAVYLCASSPHPENGYTFGSGTRLTVV.

This chain links TRBV18 with TRBJ1-2, with D hard to call. The CDR3 runs 13 residues. Germline V gene sequence: CDR1 KGHSH, CDR2 LQKENI. The germline V and J ends were trimmed by 1 base and 3 bases, with 6 bases remaining between them. CDR3 loop: CASSPRADYGYTF. DNA for the CDR3: TGTGCCAGCTCACCACGGGCAGACTATGGCTACACCTTC. The full variable domain, completed using reference TRBV18 and TRBJ1-2, is NAGVMQNPRHLVRRRGQEARLRCSPMKGHSHVYWYRQLPEEGLKFMVYLQKENIIDESGMPKERFSAEFPKEGPSILRIQQVVRGDSAAYFCASSPRADYGYTFGSGTRLTVV.

The rearrangement links TRBV18 to TRBJ1-1; D might be TRBD1 (5 bases). This CDR3 is built from 16 residues. V shed 3 bases and J shed 1 base, with 15 bases lying between them. Germline V gene lookup returns CDR1 KGHSH and CDR2 LQKENI. DNA for the CDR3: TGTGCCAGCTCACCGCGGGACGGACTTTCGAACACTGAAGCTTTCTTT. Its translation is CASSPRDGLSNTEAFF. The full variable domain, in which reference TRBV18 and TRBJ1-1 provide the parts outside the CDR3, is NAGVMQNPRHLVRRRGQEARLRCSPMKGHSHVYWYRQLPEEGLKFMVYLQKENIIDESGMPKERFSAEFPKEGPSILRIQQVVRGDSAAYFCASSPRDGLSNTEAFFGQGTRLTVV.